This is a list of T cell receptor beta chains from one sample in a study of blood T cell repertoires in COVID-19. TCRdb's copy holds only in-frame clones and misses some; the assay was immunoSEQ multiplex PCR. The sample lists 130,000 to 150,000 clones, roughly 79% occurring once. The sequenced material came from peripheral blood. Receptors originate from a human donor with acute or convalescent COVID-19. The donor label of this sample is uncertain. CDR3s include the opening cysteine and the closing phenylalanine or tryptophan. D genes are given only for firm matches. Part of the rows lack a size; the others show once, few, many or a class for expanded clones.

D gene: -
V gene: TRBV18
J gene: TRBJ2-7
CDR3 length: 15
clone size: -
CDR3 protein: CASSPIENRYSEQYF
CDR3 DNA: TGTGCCAGCTCACCAATCGAAAACAGGTATAGCGAGCAGTACTTC

D gene: -
V gene: TRBV6-5
J gene: TRBJ1-2
CDR3 length: 15
clone size: -
CDR3 protein: CASSSSRPPRGGYTF
CDR3 DNA: TGTGCCAGCAGTTCAAGCAGGCCACCCAGGGGTGGCTACACCTTC

D gene: TRBD1
V gene: TRBV7-8
J gene: TRBJ1-5
CDR3 length: 17
clone size: -
CDR3 protein: CASSLAQDRGSNQPQHF
CDR3 DNA: TGTGCCAGCAGCTTAGCGCAGGACAGGGGGAGCAATCAGCCCCAGCATTTT

D gene: -
V gene: TRBV19
J gene: TRBJ2-5
CDR3 length: 14
clone size: -
CDR3 protein: CASSPVSSQETQYF
CDR3 DNA: TGTGCCAGTAGTCCTGTCTCTTCCCAAGAGACCCAGTACTTC

D gene: -
V gene: TRBV20-1
J gene: TRBJ1-5
CDR3 length: 13
clone size: few
CDR3 protein: CSASQQGDQPQHF
CDR3 DNA: TGCAGTGCTAGTCAACAGGGAGATCAGCCCCAGCATTTT

D gene: -
V gene: TRBV19
J gene: TRBJ1-5
CDR3 length: 14
clone size: -
CDR3 protein: CASSPRTVSQPQHF
CDR3 DNA: TGTGCCAGTAGTCCTCGGACAGTATCCCAGCCCCAGCATTTT

D gene: -
V gene: TRBV7-9
J gene: TRBJ1-6
CDR3 length: 12
clone size: -
CDR3 protein: CASPGEYSPLHF
CDR3 DNA: TGTGCCAGCCCGGGGGAGTATTCACCCCTCCACTTT

D gene: TRBD1
V gene: TRBV5-1
J gene: TRBJ2-5
CDR3 length: 16
clone size: -
CDR3 protein: CASSLEGTGSVETQYF
CDR3 DNA: TGCGCCAGCAGCTTGGAGGGGACAGGGAGCGTAGAGACCCAGTACTTC

D gene: TRBD2
V gene: TRBV7-3
J gene: TRBJ2-3
CDR3 length: 15
clone size: -
CDR3 protein: CASSLSGGRFDTQYF
CDR3 DNA: TGTGCCAGCAGCCTTAGCGGGGGGAGGTTTGATACGCAGTATTTT

D gene: -
V gene: TRBV5-1
J gene: TRBJ2-1
CDR3 length: 14
clone size: -
CDR3 protein: CASSLESAYNEQFF
CDR3 DNA: TGCGCCAGCAGCTTGGAATCCGCCTACAATGAGCAGTTCTTC

D gene: TRBD2
V gene: TRBV3-1/TRBV3-2
J gene: TRBJ2-2
CDR3 length: 19
clone size: -
CDR3 protein: CASSQDPRASGGFGGELFF
CDR3 DNA: TGTGCCAGCAGCCAAGACCCTCGTGCAAGCGGGGGCTTTGGGGGGGAGCTGTTTTTT